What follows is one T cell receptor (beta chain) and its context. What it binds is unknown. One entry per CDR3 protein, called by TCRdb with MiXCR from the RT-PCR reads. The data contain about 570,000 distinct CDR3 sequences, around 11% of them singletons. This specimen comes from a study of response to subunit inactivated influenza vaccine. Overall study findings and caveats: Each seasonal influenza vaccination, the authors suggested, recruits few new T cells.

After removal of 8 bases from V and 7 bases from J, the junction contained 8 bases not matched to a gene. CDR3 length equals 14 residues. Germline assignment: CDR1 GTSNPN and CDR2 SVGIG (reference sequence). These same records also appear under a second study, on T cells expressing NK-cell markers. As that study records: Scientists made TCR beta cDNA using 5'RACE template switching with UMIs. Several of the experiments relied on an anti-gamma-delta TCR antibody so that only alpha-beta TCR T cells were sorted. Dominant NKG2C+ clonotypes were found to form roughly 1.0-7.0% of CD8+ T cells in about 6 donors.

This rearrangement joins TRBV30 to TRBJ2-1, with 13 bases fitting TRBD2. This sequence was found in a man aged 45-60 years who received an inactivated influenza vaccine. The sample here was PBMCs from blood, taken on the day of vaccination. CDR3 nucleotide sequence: TGTGCCCAGACTAGCGGGAGGCCGGGGAATGAGCAGTTCTTC. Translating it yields CAQTSGRPGNEQFF.